Following are 14 T cell receptor beta chains from one sample sequenced in a study of T cell responses to AZD1222 COVID-19 vaccine. Measured with immunoSEQ multiplex PCR; TCRdb has only the in-frame clones, and not every one. The sample lists 100,000 to 150,000 clones, 90% occurring once. The sequences come from peripheral blood, collected on day 0 of AZD1222 vaccination. The receptors originated from an adult in good health.

J is TRBJ1-1 and V is TRBV7-9, with D perhaps TRBD1 (5 bases). Germline-derived CDR1 and CDR2 are SEHNR and FQNEAQ (reference sequence). The CDR3 extends over 15 amino acids. Trimming took off 3 bases at V and 5 bases at J, with 16 bases between the two ends. The CDR3 bases are TGTGCCAGCAGCTTGATTTTAGGGGAGTCAACTGAAGCTTTCTTT. It encodes CASSLILGESTEAFF.

V gene TRBV11-1 combines with J gene TRBJ2-1; D is ambiguous. The ends were cut back, 1 base at V and 7 bases at J, with 17 bases in the middle. Looked up from germline, CDR1 is SGHAT and CDR2 is FQDESV (reference sequence). The CDR3 is 16 amino acids. The CDR3 spells CASSLDVRNPVNEQFF. In DNA form, the CDR3 reads TGTGCCAGCAGCTTAGACGTCCGAAATCCGGTGAATGAGCAGTTCTTC.

The CDR3: CASSSGVREAFF. CDR3 DNA: TGTGCCAGCAGTTCAGGGGTCCGAGAGGCTTTCTTT. The chain has TRBV2 and TRBJ1-1; tentative D call: TRBD1 (6 bases). This CDR3 is 12 amino acids long. Germline V gene lookup returns CDR1 SNHLY and CDR2 FYNNEI. V lost 5 bases and J 11 bases, leaving 15 bases between the germline ends. Full variable domain (missing parts from reference TRBV2 and TRBJ1-1): EPEVTQTPSHQVTQMGQEVILRCVPISNHLYFYWYRQILGQKVEFLVSFYNNEISEKSEIFDDQFSVERPDGSNFTLKIRSTKLEDSAMYFCASSSGVREAFFGQGTRLTVV.

The chain joins TRBV3-1 (or the pseudogene TRBV3-2) to TRBJ2-1, with D hard to call. Germline-derived CDR1 and CDR2 are LGHDT and YNNKEL (reference sequence). The length of the CDR3 is 13 residues. Trimming took off 1 base at V and 9 bases at J, with 10 bases between the two ends. The CDR3 sequence: CASSQVSSAEQFF. Written as DNA, the CDR3 is TGTGCCAGCAGCCAAGTATCGTCGGCTGAGCAGTTCTTC.

This chain joins TRBV20-1 and TRBJ2-1; D is possibly TRBD2 (5 bases). The CDR3 spans 15 residues. Between the trimmed V and J ends, which lost 5 bases and 0 bases, there was a span of 14 bases. Germline V gene lookup returns CDR1 DFQATT and CDR2 SNEGSKA (reference sequence). CDR3 in amino acids: CSACGQRSSYNEQFF. The CDR3 DNA reads as TGCAGTGCTTGTGGGCAGCGGAGCTCCTACAATGAGCAGTTCTTC.

The chain employs TRBV18 and TRBJ1-4; D not resolved. CDR3 size: 15 residues. Germline-derived CDR1 and CDR2 are KGHSH and LQKENI. With 3 bases removed from V and 8 bases from J, the gap between germline ends came to 16 bases. CDR3 in DNA: TGTGCCAGCTCACCTGAGCGGGCCGGATTGGAAAAACTGTTTTTT. It is translated as CASSPERAGLEKLFF.

The V gene is TRBV9, the J gene TRBJ1-5; D remains ambiguous. This CDR3 is 15 amino acids long. Germline V lookup: CDR1 SGDLS, CDR2 YYNGEE. Trimming cost V 0 bases and J 0 bases, with 7 bases left between them. The CDR3 region has the DNA TGTGCCAGCAGCGTAGGAGATTATAGCAATCAGCCCCAGCATTTT. Protein sequence: CASSVGDYSNQPQHF.

This rearrangement joins TRBV6-5 to TRBJ1-2; unclear D gene. The CDR3 loop spans 11 amino acids. CDR1 is MNHEY and CDR2 is SVGAGI in the germline V gene. V lost 10 bases and J lost 1, with 7 bases in between. The CDR3 here is CATESNYGYTF. CDR3 nucleotides: TGTGCCACCGAGAGTAACTATGGCTACACCTTC.

The count of this clone is one. This chain uses TRBV7-8 with TRBJ2-3; D is unclear. The CDR3 is 12 amino acids. Trimming pared 2 bases from V and 6 bases from J, leaving 6 bases between. Germline lookup yields CDR1 SGHVS and CDR2 FQNEAQ. CDR3 amino acids: CASSLTQDTQYF. Written as DNA, the CDR3 is TGTGCCAGCAGCTTAACCCAGGATACGCAGTATTTT.

The chain is built from TRBV11-1 and TRBJ1-2; D is possibly TRBD1 (6 bases). CDR1 is SGHAT and CDR2 is FQDESV in the germline V gene (reference sequence). This CDR3 has 15 residues. V lost 1 base and J 1 base, leaving 10 bases between the germline ends. The CDR3 coding sequence is TGTGCCAGCAGCTTAGAGGACAGAAGTAACTATGGCTACACCTTC. Residues: CASSLEDRSNYGYTF.

The chain couples TRBV3-1 (or the pseudogene TRBV3-2) to TRBJ2-2; D might be TRBD1 (6 bases). This CDR3 region has 16 residues. Looked up from germline, CDR1 is LGHDT and CDR2 is YNNKEL (reference sequence). The ends were cut back, 1 base at V and 4 bases at J, with 13 bases in the middle. This CDR3 reads CASSQGGTRITGELFF. DNA of the CDR3: TGTGCCAGCAGCCAAGGGGGGACAAGGATCACCGGGGAGCTGTTTTTT.

This chain uses TRBV28 with TRBJ1-5; D possibly corresponds to TRBD1 (5 bases). Germline CDR1 reads MDHEN; CDR2 reads SYDVKM. V was cut by 4 bases and J by 2 bases, with 15 bases left in between. CDR3 size: 16 residues. CDR3 protein: CASSWGPNTRNQPQHF. DNA for the CDR3: TGTGCCAGCAGTTGGGGACCGAACACCCGCAATCAGCCCCAGCATTTT.

This chain uses TRBV5-4 with TRBJ2-5, with D possibly matching TRBD1 (5 bases). CDR1 is SGHNT, CDR2 YYREEE, per germline (reference sequence). V lost 0 bases and J 1 base, leaving 16 bases between the germline ends. The CDR3 is 17 amino acids. CDR3 in DNA: TGTGCCAGCAGCTTGGGAGCAGGGCGACGGAGCCAAGAGACCCAGTACTTC. Translated, it gives CASSLGAGRRSQETQYF.

The V gene is TRBV27, the J gene TRBJ2-5; tentatively, D is TRBD1 or TRBD2 (5 bases each). The CDR3 has 14 residues. V lost 7 bases, J lost 5 bases, and 17 bases lay in between. Germline CDR1 is MNHEY and CDR2 is SMNVEV (reference sequence). The CDR3 region has the DNA TGTGCCAGCACCCCCCTGGCAGGGACCGAGACCCAGTACTTC. Amino acids: CASTPLAGTETQYF.